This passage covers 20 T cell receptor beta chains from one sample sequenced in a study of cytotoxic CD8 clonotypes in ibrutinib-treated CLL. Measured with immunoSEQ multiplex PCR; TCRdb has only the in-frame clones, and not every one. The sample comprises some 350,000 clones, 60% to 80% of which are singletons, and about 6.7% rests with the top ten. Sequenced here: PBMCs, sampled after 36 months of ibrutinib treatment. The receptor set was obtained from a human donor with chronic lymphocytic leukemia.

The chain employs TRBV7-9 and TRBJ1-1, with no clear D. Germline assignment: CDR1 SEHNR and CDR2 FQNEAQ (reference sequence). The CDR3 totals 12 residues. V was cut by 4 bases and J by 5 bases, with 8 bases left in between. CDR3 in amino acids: CASSSTLTEAFF. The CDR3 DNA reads TGTGCCAGCAGCTCAACCTTGACTGAAGCTTTCTTT.

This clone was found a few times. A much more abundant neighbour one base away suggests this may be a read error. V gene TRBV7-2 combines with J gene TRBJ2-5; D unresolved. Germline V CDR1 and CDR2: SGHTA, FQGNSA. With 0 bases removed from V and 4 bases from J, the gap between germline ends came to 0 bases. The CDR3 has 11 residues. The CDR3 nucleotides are TGTGCCAGCAGCTTAGCAGAGACCCAGTACTTC. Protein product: CASSLAETQYF.

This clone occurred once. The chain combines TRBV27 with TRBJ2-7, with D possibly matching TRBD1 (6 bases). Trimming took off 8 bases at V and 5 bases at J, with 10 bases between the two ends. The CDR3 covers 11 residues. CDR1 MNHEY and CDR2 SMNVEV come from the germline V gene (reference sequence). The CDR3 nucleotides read TGTGCCAGCGCCGACAGGAACGAGCAGTACTTC. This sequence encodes CASADRNEQYF.

For the CDR3, the DNA is TGCAGCGGGGTAGTAGAGGAGACCCAGTACTTC. This translates into CSGVVEETQYF. The V call is TRBV29-1, the J call TRBJ2-5; D unresolved. The CDR3 is 11 amino acids. Germline values: CDR1 SQVTM, CDR2 ANQGSEA. V shed 7 bases and J shed 5 bases, with 11 bases lying between them.

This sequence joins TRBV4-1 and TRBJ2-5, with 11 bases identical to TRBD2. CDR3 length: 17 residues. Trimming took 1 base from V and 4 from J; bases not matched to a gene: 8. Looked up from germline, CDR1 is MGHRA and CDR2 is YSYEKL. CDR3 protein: CASSQVALAGGGETQYF. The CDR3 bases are TGCGCCAGCAGCCAAGTCGCTCTAGCGGGGGGAGGAGAGACCCAGTACTTC.

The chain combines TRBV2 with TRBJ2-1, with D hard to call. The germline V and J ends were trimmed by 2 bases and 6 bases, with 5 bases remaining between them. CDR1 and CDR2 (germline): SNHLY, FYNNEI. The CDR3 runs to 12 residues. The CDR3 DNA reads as TGTGCCAGCAGTGAACGCCGCAATGAGCAGTTCTTC. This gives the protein CASSERRNEQFF.

CDR3 region: CASSPPGRDEQFF. In nucleotides, the CDR3 is TGTGCCAGCTCACCTCCCGGGCGCGATGAGCAGTTCTTC. V gene TRBV18 combines with J gene TRBJ2-1; D uncertain. V gave up 3 bases and J gave up 8 bases, with 11 bases separating them. The CDR3 runs 13 residues. Looked up from germline, CDR1 is KGHSH and CDR2 is LQKENI.

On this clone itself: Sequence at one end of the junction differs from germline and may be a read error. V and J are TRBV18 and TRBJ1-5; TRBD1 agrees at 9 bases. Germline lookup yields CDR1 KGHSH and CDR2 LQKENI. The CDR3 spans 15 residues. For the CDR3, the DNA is TGTGCCATCTCACCACAGGGGGCCAGCAATCAGCCCCAGCATTTT. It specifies CAISPQGASNQPQHF.

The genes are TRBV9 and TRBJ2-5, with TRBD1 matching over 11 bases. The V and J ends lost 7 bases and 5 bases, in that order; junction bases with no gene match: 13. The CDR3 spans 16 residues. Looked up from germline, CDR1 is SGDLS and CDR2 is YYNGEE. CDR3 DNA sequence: TGTGCCAGCGGTCTCGGGACAGGGGGGATAGGGGAGACCCAGTACTTC. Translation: CASGLGTGGIGETQYF.

The CDR3 region is CSVPRGRAQYF. The CDR3 DNA is TGCAGCGTTCCCAGGGGGAGGGCCCAGTACTTC. The chain joins TRBV29-1 to TRBJ2-5; D possibly matches TRBD1 or TRBD2 (7 bases each). CDR1 and CDR2 (germline): SQVTM, ANQGSEA. There are 11 residues in the CDR3. Trimming stripped 5 bases from V and 9 bases from J, with 13 bases between.

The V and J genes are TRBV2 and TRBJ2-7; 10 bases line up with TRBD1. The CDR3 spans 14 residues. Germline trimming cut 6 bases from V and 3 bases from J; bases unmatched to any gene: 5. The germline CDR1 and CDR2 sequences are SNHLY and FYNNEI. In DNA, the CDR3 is TGTGCCAGCAGAGCGACAGGGGGCAACTACGAGCAGTACTTC. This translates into CASRATGGNYEQYF.

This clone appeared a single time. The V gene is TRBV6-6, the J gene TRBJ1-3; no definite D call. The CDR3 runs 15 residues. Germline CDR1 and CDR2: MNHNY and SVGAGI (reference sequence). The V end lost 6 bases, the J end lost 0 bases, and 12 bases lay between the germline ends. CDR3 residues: CASSLKGASGNTIYF. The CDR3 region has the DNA TGTGCCAGCAGCCTTAAGGGTGCCTCTGGAAACACCATATATTTT.

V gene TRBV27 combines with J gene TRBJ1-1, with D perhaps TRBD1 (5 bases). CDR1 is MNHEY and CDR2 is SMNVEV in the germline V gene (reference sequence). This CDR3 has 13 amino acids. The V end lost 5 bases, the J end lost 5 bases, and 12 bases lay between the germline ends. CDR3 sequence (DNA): TGTGCCAGCAGTCTGGAGCAGGGTACTGAAGCTTTCTTT. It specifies CASSLEQGTEAFF.

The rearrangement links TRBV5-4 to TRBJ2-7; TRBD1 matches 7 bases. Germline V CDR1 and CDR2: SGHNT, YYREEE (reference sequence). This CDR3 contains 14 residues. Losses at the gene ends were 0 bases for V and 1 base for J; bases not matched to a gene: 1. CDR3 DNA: TGTGCCAGCAGCTTGGGCAGGGGGTCCTACGAGCAGTACTTC. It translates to CASSLGRGSYEQYF.

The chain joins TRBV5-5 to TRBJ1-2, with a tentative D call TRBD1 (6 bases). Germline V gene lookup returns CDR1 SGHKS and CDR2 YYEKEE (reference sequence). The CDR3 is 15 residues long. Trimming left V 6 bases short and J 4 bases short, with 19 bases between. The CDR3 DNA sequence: TGTGCCAGCACCAATTTGCGGACAGCATTCTATGGCTACACCTTC. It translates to CASTNLRTAFYGYTF. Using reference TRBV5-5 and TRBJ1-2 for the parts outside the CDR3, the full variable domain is DAGVTQSPTHLIKTRGQQVTLRCSPISGHKSVSWYQQVLGQGPQFIFQYYEKEERGRGNFPDRFSARQFPNYSSELNVNALLLGDSALYLCASTNLRTAFYGYTFGSGTRLTVV.

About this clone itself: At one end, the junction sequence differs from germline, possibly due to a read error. Here the CDR3 DNA reads TGTGCCAGCAGCCTAACTAGCGGCTCGACCTACGAGCAGTACTTC. Its protein product is CASSLTSGSTYEQYF. The chain couples TRBV7-3 to TRBJ2-7; 8 bases match TRBD2. The V gene's germline CDR1 is SGHTA and CDR2 FQGTGA. The CDR3 has 15 residues.

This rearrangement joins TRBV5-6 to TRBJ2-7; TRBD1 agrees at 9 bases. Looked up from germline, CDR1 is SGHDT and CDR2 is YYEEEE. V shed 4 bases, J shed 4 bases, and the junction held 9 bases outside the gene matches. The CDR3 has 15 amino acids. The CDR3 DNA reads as TGTGCCAGCAGCCGCAGGACAGGGGTTGGATACGAGCAGTACTTC. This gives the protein CASSRRTGVGYEQYF.

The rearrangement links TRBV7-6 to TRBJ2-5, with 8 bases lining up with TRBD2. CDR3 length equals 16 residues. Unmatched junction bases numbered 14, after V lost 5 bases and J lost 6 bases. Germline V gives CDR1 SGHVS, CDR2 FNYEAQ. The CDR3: CASSPKSFAGGQTQYF. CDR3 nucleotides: TGTGCCAGCAGCCCAAAGTCTTTTGCGGGAGGACAGACCCAGTACTTC.

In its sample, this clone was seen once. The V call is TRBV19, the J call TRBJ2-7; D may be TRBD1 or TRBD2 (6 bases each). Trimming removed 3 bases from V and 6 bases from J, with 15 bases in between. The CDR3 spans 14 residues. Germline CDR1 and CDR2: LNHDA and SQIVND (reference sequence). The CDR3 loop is CASSIQGRAGEQYF. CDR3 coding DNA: TGTGCCAGTAGTATTCAGGGGAGAGCGGGCGAGCAGTACTTC.

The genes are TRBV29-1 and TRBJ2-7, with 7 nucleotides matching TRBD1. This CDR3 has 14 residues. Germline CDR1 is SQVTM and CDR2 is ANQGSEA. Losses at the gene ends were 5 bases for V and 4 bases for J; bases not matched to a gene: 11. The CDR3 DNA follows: TGCAGCGTTCTACAGCCGGGACAGATTTACGAGCAGTACTTC. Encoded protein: CSVLQPGQIYEQYF.